This is a list of T cell receptor beta chains from one sample in a study of beta chain features in type 1 diabetes. Profiling relied on immunoSEQ multiplex PCR, and the TCRdb table lists in-frame clones only, not all of them. The table lists over 150,000 clones, 6.5% to 8.5% of them singletons. The sample was central memory CD4+ T cells from blood. All receptors come from a man aged 18 to 30 with type 1 diabetes. The CDR3 runs from the conserved cysteine through the conserved F or W. The D gene is left open where the match is weak. The size entry is marked missing in some rows and otherwise reads once, few, many or a size class.

clone_size: -; v_call: TRBV5-5; d_call: TRBD2; j_call: TRBJ2-2; cdr3_aa: CASSWLAGGNTGELFF; cdr3_nt: TGTGCCAGCAGCTGGCTAGCGGGGGGGAACACCGGGGAGCTGTTTTTT
clone_size: -; v_call: TRBV7-9; d_call: -; j_call: TRBJ1-6; cdr3_aa: CASSLGSAGYSPLHF; cdr3_nt: TGTGCCAGCAGCTTAGGGTCTGCAGGGTACTCACCCCTCCACTTT
clone_size: few; v_call: TRBV9; d_call: TRBD1; j_call: TRBJ1-4; cdr3_aa: CASSTGGHPNEKLFF; cdr3_nt: TGTGCCAGCAGCACAGGGGGACACCCAAATGAAAAACTGTTTTTT
clone_size: -; v_call: TRBV7-8; d_call: -; j_call: TRBJ2-1; cdr3_aa: CASSSWALNEQFF; cdr3_nt: TGTGCCAGCAGCTCCTGGGCCCTGAATGAGCAGTTCTTC
clone_size: -; v_call: TRBV5-6; d_call: TRBD2; j_call: TRBJ2-4; cdr3_aa: CASSFRSGSVDIQYF; cdr3_nt: TGTGCCAGCAGCTTTCGCAGCGGGAGTGTAGACATTCAGTACTTC
clone_size: -; v_call: TRBV10-3; d_call: -; j_call: TRBJ1-1; cdr3_aa: CAISEQQGFEAFF; cdr3_nt: TGTGCCATCAGTGAGCAACAGGGATTCGAAGCTTTCTTT
clone_size: few; v_call: TRBV11-2; d_call: TRBD1; j_call: TRBJ1-6; cdr3_aa: CASSRDSRASPLHF; cdr3_nt: TGTGCCAGCAGCCGGGACAGCCGGGCCTCACCCCTCCACTTT
clone_size: few; v_call: TRBV23-1; d_call: -; j_call: TRBJ2-3; cdr3_aa: CASSQSHPGAMERTSTDTQYF; cdr3_nt: TGCGCCAGCAGTCAATCTCATCCAGGGGCCATGGAGCGGACTAGCACAGATACGCAGTATTTT
clone_size: few; v_call: TRBV30; d_call: -; j_call: TRBJ2-7; cdr3_aa: CAWSLQGYEQYF; cdr3_nt: TGTGCCTGGAGCCTACAGGGCTACGAGCAGTACTTC
clone_size: few; v_call: TRBV5-1; d_call: -; j_call: TRBJ2-1; cdr3_aa: CASSAASGTDYYNEQFF; cdr3_nt: TGCGCCAGCAGCGCGGCCTCCGGGACTGACTACTACAATGAGCAGTTCTTC
clone_size: few; v_call: TRBV13; d_call: -; j_call: TRBJ1-2; cdr3_aa: CASSLQGSVGYTF; cdr3_nt: TGTGCCAGCAGCTTACAGGGATCGGTCGGCTACACCTTC
clone_size: few; v_call: TRBV5-1; d_call: -; j_call: TRBJ2-6; cdr3_aa: CASSFMGPGANVLTF; cdr3_nt: TGCGCCAGCAGCTTTATGGGCCCTGGGGCCAACGTCCTGACTTTC
clone_size: few; v_call: TRBV11-2; d_call: TRBD2; j_call: TRBJ2-1; cdr3_aa: CASSLPGLGNEQFF; cdr3_nt: TGTGCCAGCAGCTTACCGGGACTAGGAAATGAGCAGTTCTTC
clone_size: few; v_call: TRBV5-1; d_call: -; j_call: TRBJ2-5; cdr3_aa: CASSLRQFQETQYF; cdr3_nt: TGCGCCAGCAGCTTGCGTCAGTTCCAAGAGACCCAGTACTTC
clone_size: -; v_call: TRBV18; d_call: -; j_call: TRBJ1-2; cdr3_aa: CASSQSRTPDYGYTF; cdr3_nt: TGTGCCAGCTCCCAGTCTCGGACTCCAGACTATGGCTACACCTTC
clone_size: -; v_call: TRBV7-9; d_call: -; j_call: TRBJ1-3; cdr3_aa: CASSPHGDTIYF; cdr3_nt: TGTGCCAGCAGCCCGCACGGGGACACCATATATTTT
clone_size: few; v_call: TRBV2; d_call: -; j_call: TRBJ1-1; cdr3_aa: CASKRVNTEAFF; cdr3_nt: TGTGCCAGCAAGAGGGTGAACACTGAAGCTTTCTTT
clone_size: few; v_call: TRBV19; d_call: TRBD1; j_call: TRBJ2-7; cdr3_aa: CASSPDRGSSYEQYF; cdr3_nt: TGTGCCAGTAGCCCCGACAGGGGGAGCTCCTACGAGCAGTACTTC
clone_size: few; v_call: TRBV6-6; d_call: TRBD1; j_call: TRBJ1-5; cdr3_aa: CASSFGQGGNQPQHF; cdr3_nt: TGTGCCAGCAGTTTCGGACAGGGTGGCAATCAGCCCCAGCATTTT
clone_size: few; v_call: TRBV30; d_call: -; j_call: TRBJ1-4; cdr3_aa: CAWSVKSLQLFF; cdr3_nt: TGTGCCTGGAGTGTAAAGAGCCTTCAACTGTTTTTT
clone_size: few; v_call: TRBV18; d_call: -; j_call: TRBJ1-4; cdr3_aa: CASSAGANEKLFF; cdr3_nt: TGTGCCAGCTCGGCGGGCGCTAATGAAAAACTGTTTTTT
clone_size: -; v_call: TRBV7-9; d_call: TRBD2; j_call: TRBJ2-7; cdr3_aa: CASSLFRTSAAYEQYF; cdr3_nt: TGTGCCAGCAGCTTGTTTAGGACTAGCGCTGCCTACGAGCAGTACTTC
clone_size: -; v_call: TRBV4-1; d_call: -; j_call: TRBJ2-1; cdr3_aa: CASSPGRGNYNEQFF; cdr3_nt: TGCGCCAGCAGCCCCGGACGGGGGAATTACAATGAGCAGTTCTTC
clone_size: few; v_call: TRBV7-2; d_call: TRBD1; j_call: TRBJ2-1; cdr3_aa: CASSLTDRGVYEQFF; cdr3_nt: TGTGCCAGCAGCTTAACCGACAGGGGAGTGTATGAGCAGTTCTTC
clone_size: -; v_call: TRBV5-4; d_call: -; j_call: TRBJ2-7; cdr3_aa: CASSTFLAGTGEQYF; cdr3_nt: TGTGCCAGCAGCACGTTTTTGGCGGGAACGGGGGAGCAGTACTTC
clone_size: -; v_call: TRBV2; d_call: -; j_call: TRBJ1-2; cdr3_aa: CASMWEESNYGYTF; cdr3_nt: TGTGCCAGTATGTGGGAGGAGAGTAACTATGGCTACACCTTC
clone_size: -; v_call: TRBV19; d_call: TRBD1; j_call: TRBJ2-7; cdr3_aa: CATLGQSYEQYF; cdr3_nt: TGTGCCACCCTGGGACAGAGCTACGAGCAGTACTTC
clone_size: -; v_call: TRBV7-6; d_call: TRBD1; j_call: TRBJ1-2; cdr3_aa: CASSPTGNYGYTF; cdr3_nt: TGTGCCAGCAGCCCGACAGGGAACTATGGCTACACCTTC
clone_size: -; v_call: TRBV7-8; d_call: -; j_call: TRBJ2-7; cdr3_aa: CASTTIVREDHEQYF; cdr3_nt: TGTGCCAGCACCACCATCGTGAGGGAAGACCACGAGCAGTACTTC
clone_size: -; v_call: TRBV7-2; d_call: -; j_call: TRBJ2-7; cdr3_aa: CASSLYYEQYF; cdr3_nt: TGTGCCAGCAGCCTCTACTACGAGCAGTACTTC
clone_size: -; v_call: TRBV18; d_call: -; j_call: TRBJ1-5; cdr3_aa: CASRTENQPQHF; cdr3_nt: TGTGCCAGCAGGACAGAAAATCAGCCCCAGCATTTT
clone_size: few; v_call: TRBV30; d_call: -; j_call: TRBJ1-6; cdr3_aa: CAWAGGALNSPLHF; cdr3_nt: TGTGCCTGGGCTGGAGGGGCCCTTAATTCACCCCTCCACTTT
clone_size: few; v_call: TRBV18; d_call: -; j_call: TRBJ1-1; cdr3_aa: CASSPLRGNTEAFF; cdr3_nt: TGTGCCAGCTCACCACTCAGGGGGAACACTGAAGCTTTCTTT
clone_size: -; v_call: TRBV5-1; d_call: -; j_call: TRBJ2-5; cdr3_aa: CASSLGSSVVQYF; cdr3_nt: TGCGCCAGCAGCCTGGGATCGTCGGTAGTCCAGTACTTC
clone_size: -; v_call: TRBV29-1; d_call: -; j_call: TRBJ2-1; cdr3_aa: CSIKGDAYNEQFF; cdr3_nt: TGCAGCATAAAGGGGGATGCCTACAATGAGCAGTTCTTC
clone_size: -; v_call: TRBV5-6; d_call: -; j_call: TRBJ1-1; cdr3_aa: CASSLGQSSEAFF; cdr3_nt: TGTGCCAGCAGCTTGGGTCAGTCCTCTGAAGCTTTCTTT
clone_size: -; v_call: TRBV19; d_call: TRBD1; j_call: TRBJ1-1; cdr3_aa: CASSIRGQVMNTEAFF; cdr3_nt: TGTGCCAGTAGTATCCGAGGACAGGTTATGAACACTGAAGCTTTCTTT
clone_size: -; v_call: TRBV28; d_call: -; j_call: TRBJ2-7; cdr3_aa: CASSLEQTYEQYF; cdr3_nt: TGTGCCAGCAGTTTGGAACAGACCTACGAGCAGTACTTC
clone_size: -; v_call: TRBV27; d_call: -; j_call: TRBJ1-5; cdr3_aa: CASSSYSNQPQHF; cdr3_nt: TGTGCCAGCAGTTCTTATAGCAATCAGCCCCAGCATTTT
clone_size: -; v_call: TRBV7-2; d_call: -; j_call: TRBJ2-3; cdr3_aa: CASSLKTDTQYF; cdr3_nt: TGTGCCAGCAGCCTAAAAACGGATACGCAGTATTTT
clone_size: -; v_call: TRBV5-1; d_call: -; j_call: TRBJ2-3; cdr3_aa: CASSLRRSSDTQYF; cdr3_nt: TGCGCCAGCAGCTTAAGGAGGAGTTCCGATACGCAGTATTTT
clone_size: few; v_call: TRBV4-1; d_call: -; j_call: TRBJ2-3; cdr3_aa: CASSQERLAADTQYF; cdr3_nt: TGCGCCAGCAGCCAAGAGCGGTTAGCGGCAGATACGCAGTATTTT
clone_size: -; v_call: TRBV7-2; d_call: TRBD2; j_call: TRBJ2-5; cdr3_aa: CASSFGGGQETQYF; cdr3_nt: TGTGCCAGCAGCTTTGGCGGGGGGCAAGAGACCCAGTACTTC
clone_size: few; v_call: TRBV18; d_call: -; j_call: TRBJ2-7; cdr3_aa: CASSPGQNYEQYF; cdr3_nt: TGTGCCAGCTCACCAGGTCAGAACTACGAGCAGTACTTC
clone_size: few; v_call: TRBV5-1; d_call: -; j_call: TRBJ2-7; cdr3_aa: CASSSTQGHEQYF; cdr3_nt: TGCGCCAGCAGCTCGACACAGGGTCACGAGCAGTACTTC